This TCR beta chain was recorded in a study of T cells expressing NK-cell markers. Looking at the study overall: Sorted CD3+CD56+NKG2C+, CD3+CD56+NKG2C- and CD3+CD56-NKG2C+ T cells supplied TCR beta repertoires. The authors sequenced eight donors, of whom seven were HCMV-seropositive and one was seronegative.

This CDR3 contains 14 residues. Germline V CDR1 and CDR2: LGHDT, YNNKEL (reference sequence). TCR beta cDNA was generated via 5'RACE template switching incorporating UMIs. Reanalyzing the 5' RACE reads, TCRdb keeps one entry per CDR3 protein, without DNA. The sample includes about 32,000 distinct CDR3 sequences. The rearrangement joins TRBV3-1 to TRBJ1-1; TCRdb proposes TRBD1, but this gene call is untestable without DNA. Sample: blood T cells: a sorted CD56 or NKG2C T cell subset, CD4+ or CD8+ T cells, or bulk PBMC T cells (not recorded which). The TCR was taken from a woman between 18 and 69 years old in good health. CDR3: CASSQDSAYMGAFF.